This entry lists 29 T cell receptor beta chains sequenced from one sample in a study of T cells in Graves' hyperthyroidism and ophthalmopathy. Amplification of TCR beta CDR3 regions was performed using RNA transcripts as template. During a first-round RT-PCR of the TCR CDR3, the HTBI primer set was used. MiXCR, run by TCRdb on the multiplex PCR reads, gives a single entry per CDR3 protein. In the table there are roughly 700,000 distinct CDR3 sequences, 11% to 15% of which are singletons. Sequenced: blood. These receptor sequences come from a woman aged 18-29 years with Graves' hyperthyroidism.

This clonotype came up many times. V usage is TRBV28 and J usage is TRBJ2-7, with D possibly matching TRBD1 (5 bases). Germline V gene sequence: CDR1 MDHEN, CDR2 SYDVKM. The CDR3 totals 15 residues. Trimming removed 2 bases at V and 2 bases at J, with 13 bases between. This CDR3 reads CASSLGAGLPYEQYF. The CDR3, as DNA: TGTGCCAGCAGTTTAGGTGCAGGGTTGCCCTACGAGCAGTACTTC.

Only a few counts were recorded for this clonotype. The V gene is TRBV6-5, the J gene TRBJ1-5, with TRBD1 as a possible D gene (5 bases). V was trimmed by 3 bases and J by 2 bases, leaving 14 bases between them. Germline CDR1 reads MNHEY; CDR2 reads SVGAGI. The CDR3 length is 16 residues. The CDR3 nucleotides read TGTGCCAGCAGTTATTCCCGACAGTTGGGCAATCAGCCCCAGCATTTT. Translating gives CASSYSRQLGNQPQHF.

This clonotype was seen more than once but under ten times. The junction differs from germline at one of its ends, possibly a read error. DNA of the CDR3: TGTGCCAGCAGGCCTAGGACCGGGACCCCCTACGAGCGGTACTTC. This encodes CASRPRTGTPYERYF. This chain connects TRBV6-2 or TRBV6-3 to TRBJ2-7; either TRBD1 or TRBD2 may fit D (5 bases each). CDR1 and CDR2 from the germline V gene are MNHEY and SVGEGT. The CDR3 is 15 residues long.

This clonotype was seen at least ten times. This chain links TRBV28 with TRBJ2-5, with 7 bases matching TRBD1. This CDR3 has 16 residues. CDR1 and CDR2 from the germline V gene are MDHEN and SYDVKM. With 2 bases clipped from V and 3 bases from J, the junction kept 9 bases outside the gene matches. CDR3 region: CASSLSRGSIEETQYF. DNA for the CDR3: TGTGCCAGCAGTTTAAGCAGGGGGAGCATTGAAGAGACCCAGTACTTC.

As for this clonotype: At one boundary the junction diverges from the germline segment, which might be a read error. The chain is built from TRBV12-3 or TRBV12-4 and TRBJ1-2; D remains ambiguous. There are 13 residues in the CDR3. As DNA, the CDR3 is TGTGCCAGCAGTTTCCGAGGGAGTGGTGGCTACAACTTC. Protein product: CASSFRGSGGYNF.

This clonotype has at least ten counts. The chain combines TRBV7-2 with TRBJ2-7; 8 bases fit TRBD2. The CDR3 totals 15 residues. The V gene end was trimmed by 0 bases and the J gene end by 2 bases; junction bases not matched to a gene: 3. The V gene's germline CDR1 is SGHTA and CDR2 FQGNSA. Here the CDR3 reads CASSLAVAGPYEQYF. The CDR3, as DNA: TGTGCCAGCAGCTTAGCAGTAGCGGGACCCTACGAGCAGTACTTC.

The table lists this clonotype with many counts. The chain is built from TRBV28 and TRBJ2-1; TRBD2 agrees at 10 bases. The CDR3 spans 16 residues. The germline gives CDR1 MDHEN, CDR2 SYDVKM. The ends lost 2 bases at V and 2 bases at J; junction bases unmatched: 3. CDR3 sequence (DNA): TGTGCCAGCAGTTTAGAACTAGCGGGAACCTACAATGAGCAGTTCTTC. It is translated as CASSLELAGTYNEQFF.

This clonotype has only a few counts. Its ends do not fully match the called genes, so a read error is possible. This sequence joins TRBV5-6 and TRBJ2-7; maybe TRBD2 (6 bases). The CDR3 contains 15 residues. From germline, CDR1 is SGHDT and CDR2 YYEEEE. Here the CDR3 DNA reads TGTGCCAGCAGTTTGGGGTCTCGGGAGATCTACGAGCAGTACTTC. Translation gives CASSLGSREIYEQYF.

This clonotype occurred many times. V and J are TRBV2 and TRBJ2-7; D is perhaps TRBD1 or TRBD2 (5 bases each). Germline V gene sequence: CDR1 SNHLY, CDR2 FYNNEI. Trimming took off 6 bases at V and 5 bases at J, with 20 bases between the two ends. This CDR3 has 15 residues. Here the CDR3 DNA reads TGTGCCAGCAGGGGAGTCGGCCAGGGAAAAAACGAGCAGTACTTC. Amino acid sequence: CASRGVGQGKNEQYF.

The chain combines TRBV29-1 with TRBJ2-1, with a weak D call TRBD1 (5 bases). Germline V gene data show CDR1 as SQVTM and CDR2 as ANQGSEA. V was clipped by 4 bases and J by 5 bases, with 12 bases between them. The length of the CDR3 is 13 residues. CDR3 sequence reads: CSVVAGPNNEQFF. CDR3 nucleotides: TGCAGCGTTGTTGCAGGGCCCAACAATGAGCAGTTCTTC.

V usage is TRBV25-1 and J usage is TRBJ1-1; a weak D match, TRBD1 (5 bases). Germline lookup yields CDR1 MGHDK and CDR2 SYGVNS. The CDR3 has 13 amino acids. The V end lost 6 bases, the J end lost 3 bases, and 11 bases lay between the germline ends. CDR3: CASSRAPDTEAFF. CDR3 bases: TGTGCCAGCAGCAGGGCGCCAGACACTGAAGCTTTCTTT.

There are many counts of this clonotype. The V and J genes are TRBV20-1 and TRBJ2-1; 9 bases match TRBD1. The CDR3 has 14 amino acids. The V and J ends lost 3 bases and 8 bases, in that order; junction bases with no gene match: 8. Germline V CDR1 and CDR2: DFQATT, SNEGSKA (reference sequence). DNA for the CDR3: TGCAGTGCTAGTCCACAGGGGGCAACCTATGAGCAGTTCTTC. This translates into CSASPQGATYEQFF.

Notes on this clonotype: This may stem from a read error, because a much larger clone lies one nucleotide away. The rearrangement joins TRBV28 to TRBJ2-3; D not resolved. Trimming removed 10 bases from V and 0 bases from J, with 11 bases in between. Per the germline V gene, CDR1 is MDHEN and CDR2 is SYDVKM. This CDR3 is 13 amino acids long. CDR3 in amino acids: CAMGSTSTDTQYF. Written as DNA, the CDR3 is TGTGCCATGGGTAGCACTAGCACAGATACGCAGTATTTT.

The rearrangement links TRBV7-2 to TRBJ2-5; possible D gene TRBD2, 6 bases. Germline CDR1 reads SGHTA; CDR2 reads FQGNSA. CDR3 length equals 15 residues. Trimming left V 3 bases short and J 4 bases short, with 15 bases between. CDR3 in DNA: TGTGCCAGCAGCTTCACGACTAGTAGCGGAGAGACCCAGTACTTC. This encodes CASSFTTSSGETQYF.

The chain uses TRBV6-1 and TRBJ2-5, with TRBD2 matching over 9 bases. The trim removed 5 bases at V and 5 bases at J, leaving 15 bases unmatched. This CDR3 has 17 amino acids. Germline loops: CDR1 MNHNS, CDR2 SASEGT. The CDR3 here is CASSHPEVAGVGETQYF. The DNA for the CDR3 is TGTGCCAGCAGTCACCCTGAGGTAGCGGGAGTTGGTGAGACCCAGTACTTC.

The V call is TRBV20-1, the J call TRBJ2-2; no reliable D call. V lost 6 bases to trimming and J lost 0 bases, with 11 bases between them. The CDR3 is made up of 14 amino acids. Germline CDR1 and CDR2: DFQATT and SNEGSKA (reference sequence). This CDR3 is CSAIRPSNTGELFF. The CDR3 DNA reads TGCAGTGCAATAAGACCGTCGAACACCGGGGAGCTGTTTTTT.

This clonotype was recorded at least ten times. The chain links TRBV6-1 to TRBJ2-1, with D uncertain. This CDR3 region has 11 residues. Germline CDR1 is MNHNS and CDR2 is SASEGT. V was cut by 6 bases and J by 7 bases, with 7 bases left in between. Here the CDR3 DNA reads TGTGCCAGCAGGTCAGGAAATGAGCAGTTCTTC. Protein sequence: CASRSGNEQFF.

This clonotype has at least ten counts. This rearrangement joins TRBV11-3 to TRBJ2-1; 9 bases align to TRBD2. CDR3 length equals 16 residues. J lost 3 bases, V lost 5 bases, and 8 bases had no gene match. Germline lookup yields CDR1 SGHNT and CDR2 YENEEA. The CDR3 DNA reads TGTGCCAGCAGCACCCGACTAGCGGAGAACTACAATGAGCAGTTCTTC. Amino acids: CASSTRLAENYNEQFF.

In this sample, this clonotype turned up many times. The chain uses TRBV20-1 and TRBJ1-2, with 7 bases matching TRBD1. Losses at the gene ends were 3 bases for V and 5 bases for J; bases not matched to a gene: 6. The CDR3 is 13 amino acids. Germline lookup yields CDR1 DFQATT and CDR2 SNEGSKA (reference sequence). The CDR3 is CSASLAGGYGYTF. For the CDR3, the DNA is TGCAGTGCTAGTCTGGCAGGGGGGTATGGCTACACCTTC.

The rearrangement uses TRBV7-6 and TRBJ2-1, with TRBD1 matching over 9 bases. CDR3 length equals 15 residues. With V trimmed by 5 bases and J by 6 bases, 8 bases remained unmatched. The germline V gene encodes CDR1 SGHVS and CDR2 FNYEAQ. CDR3 sequence reads: CASSGGQGFSNEQFF. The CDR3 bases are TGTGCCAGCAGCGGGGGACAGGGTTTTTCCAATGAGCAGTTCTTC. Full variable domain (remainder filled in from reference TRBV7-6 and TRBJ2-1): GAGVSQSPRYKVTKRGQDVALRCDPISGHVSLYWYRQALGQGPEFLTYFNYEAQQDKSGLPNDRFSAERPEGSISTLTIQRTEQRDSAMYRCASSGGQGFSNEQFFGPGTRLTVL.

For the CDR3, the DNA is TGTGCCACCAGCAGAACAAGGGACAGTGCAACTAATGAAAAACTGTTTTTT. Its protein product is CATSRTRDSATNEKLFF. V and J are TRBV15 and TRBJ1-4; 7 bases align to TRBD1. The CDR3 loop spans 17 amino acids. Germline CDR1 LNHNV, CDR2 YYDKDF (reference sequence). J gave up 0 bases and V 2 bases, and 6 bases lay outside the gene matches.

In this sample, this clonotype turned up a few times. The chain employs TRBV6-1 and TRBJ1-2; D is undetermined. V shed 3 bases and J shed 0 bases, with 11 bases lying between them. Germline V CDR1 and CDR2: MNHNS, SASEGT. The CDR3 extends over 15 amino acids. DNA for the CDR3: TGTGCCAGCAGTGAGAGGGCAGGACCTAACTATGGCTACACCTTC. Translating it yields CASSERAGPNYGYTF.

There are a few counts of this clonotype. The chain carries TRBV4-1 and TRBJ2-1, with a weak D call TRBD2 (5 bases). Germline V gene sequence: CDR1 MGHRA, CDR2 YSYEKL. The V end was cut by 1 base, the J end by 10 bases, with 11 bases between. This CDR3 region has 13 residues. CDR3 sequence: CASSQGGKEEQFF. Here the CDR3 DNA reads TGCGCCAGCAGCCAAGGAGGGAAGGAGGAGCAGTTCTTC.

The J gene is TRBJ2-2, the V gene TRBV28; 7 nucleotides match TRBD2. Germline V gene lookup returns CDR1 MDHEN and CDR2 SYDVKM. The junction had 9 bases not matched to a gene; V was cut back by 8 bases and J by 3 bases. This CDR3 comprises 15 residues. The CDR3 region is CASQLGGMHTGELFF. DNA for the CDR3: TGTGCCAGCCAACTCGGGGGGATGCACACCGGGGAGCTGTTTTTT.

This clonotype was seen at least ten times. The chain employs TRBV2 and TRBJ1-1, with D unclear. The germline V gene encodes CDR1 SNHLY and CDR2 FYNNEI. CDR3 size: 13 residues. V was pared by 7 bases and J by 2 bases, with 11 bases between. The CDR3 region is CASTRSVNTEAFF. CDR3 coding DNA: TGTGCCAGCACTAGGTCTGTCAACACTGAAGCTTTCTTT.

This clonotype was counted at least ten times. The chain is built from TRBV12-3 or TRBV12-4 and TRBJ2-1, with 9 bases fitting TRBD2. Unmatched junction bases numbered 12, after V lost 3 bases and J lost 3 bases. This CDR3 has 18 residues. CDR3 region: CASSFRSSGTVSYNEQFF. CDR3 bases: TGTGCCAGCAGTTTTAGGTCTAGCGGGACTGTAAGCTACAATGAGCAGTTCTTC.

The rearrangement links TRBV10-1 to TRBJ2-1; 11 positions agree with TRBD2. Trimming removed 3 bases from V and 5 bases from J; junction bases left unmatched: 3. There are 15 residues in the CDR3. The V gene's germline CDR1 is WNHNN and CDR2 SYGVQD (reference sequence). As DNA, the CDR3 is TGCGCCAGCAGTGATGTAGCGGGAGGGGACAATGAGCAGTTCTTC. Its protein product is CASSDVAGGDNEQFF.

Ten or more counts support this clonotype. This chain connects TRBV6-1 to TRBJ2-7; weak D call: TRBD1 (7 bases). The CDR3 is made up of 13 amino acids. V gave up 5 bases and J gave up 4 bases, with 12 bases separating them. The germline gives CDR1 MNHNS, CDR2 SASEGT. The CDR3 sequence: CASSQGGMYEQYF. The CDR3 DNA reads as TGTGCCAGCAGTCAGGGGGGAATGTACGAGCAGTACTTC.

The rearrangement links TRBV3-1 to TRBJ1-2; 9 bases match TRBD1. Trimming removed 3 bases from V and 2 bases from J; junction bases left unmatched: 13. There are 18 residues in the CDR3. Per germline, CDR1 LGHDT and CDR2 YNNKEL (reference sequence). The CDR3 is CASSQTGTGYPLNYGYTF. For the CDR3, the DNA is TGTGCCAGCAGCCAGACCGGGACAGGGTACCCGTTGAACTATGGCTACACCTTC.